This T cell receptor (beta chain) was captured by sequencing in a study of naive and memory T cell subsets. Whole-study findings and limits: Especially in CD8 cells, naive repertoires contained a few larger clonotypes, possibly CD45RA-re-expressing memory cells.

This clonotype was observed once. The antigen remains unidentified. The beta constant-region primer was an equimolar mix of two oligonucleotides covering TRBC1 and TRBC2. Ligated cDNA was amplified by four rounds of PCR with nested alpha and beta constant-region primers and SP2. An oligonucleotide with the SP2 primer and a 12-nucleotide UMI was ligated to the cDNA 3' end. Using its own MiXCR run on the UMI-ligation and nested PCR reads, TCRdb lists one record per CDR3 protein. The sample holds approximately 140,000 distinct CDR3 sequences, about 20% seen once. CDR3 length equals 10 residues. Germline CDR1 DFQATT, CDR2 SNEGSKA (reference sequence). The ends were cut back, 4 bases at V and 11 bases at J, with 11 bases in the middle.

This chain joins TRBV20-1 and TRBJ1-1; D remains ambiguous. The sequencing input was naive CD4+ T cells from blood. This sequence originates from a human donor in good health. The CDR3 is CSATWERAFF. In nucleotides, the CDR3 is TGCAGTGCTACCTGGGAACGGGCTTTCTTT.